This T cell receptor beta chain comes out of a study of human T cells and chemical hapten exposure. Overall study: Sensitization employed 2% DPC on around 2 cm by around 2 cm of upper inner arm skin. Epicutaneous patch tests delivered 0.01% DPC to the upper back, with evaluation at 6 days. Points from the study as a whole: TCRs at a frequency above 1 in 1000 stayed unchanged with DPC sensitization.

Time point: patch test 3, about 24 weeks after DPC sensitization. As to treatment: therapeutic diphenylcyclopropenone sensitization with weekly scalp DPC. The library labeled individual cDNA molecules by adding unique molecular identifiers to them. Each CDR3 protein gets one entry after TCRdb re-called the RACE reads with MiXCR. This sample has 50,000 or so distinct CDR3 sequences; approximately 9.9% occur once, and the top ten carry around 16%. Germline V CDR1 and CDR2: LGHNA, YSLEER. CDR3 size: 12 residues. The V and J ends lost 4 bases and 5 bases respectively, with 5 bases between them. This clonotype was counted ten times or more. The antigen is unknown.

The material was whole blood, obtained in connection with sensitization to the hapten diphenylcyclopropenone (DPC). The TCR originated in a middle-aged woman with alopecia areata. Some clones in this sample may be carry-over from other donors' samples. The V and J genes are TRBV4-3 and TRBJ2-2, with D possibly matching TRBD2 (5 bases). This CDR3 reads CASSPGTGELFF. In DNA form, the CDR3 reads TGCGCCAGCAGCCCGGGAACCGGGGAGCTGTTTTTT.